These T cell receptor beta chains were read from a single sample in a study of shared clonotypes between healthy human individuals. Data came from immunoSEQ multiplex PCR; TCRdb stores just in-frame clones and leaves some out. The sample yields 2.5 million or so clones, roughly nine tenths seen once. The sample consisted of naive CD4+ T cells sorted from blood. The receptors stem from a young man in good health. Each CDR3 is given with its conserved first and last residue. Fields, in order: CDR3 protein, CDR3 DNA, J gene, V gene, D gene, clone size. The D gene is left open where the match is weak. Where a row states a size, it is once, few, many or the class of an expanded clone; other rows omit it.

CDR3aa: CASGKGQPQHF
CDR3nt: TGTGCCAGCGGGAAGGGTCAGCCCCAGCATTTT
j_gene: TRBJ1-5
v_gene: TRBV2
d_gene: -
abundance: -

CDR3aa: CASSPRTGGLGEYYGYTF
CDR3nt: TGTGCCAGCAGTCCTCGGACAGGGGGCCTGGGAGAGTACTATGGCTACACCTTC
j_gene: TRBJ1-2
v_gene: TRBV27
d_gene: TRBD1
abundance: -

CDR3aa: CASSDEGSGANVLTF
CDR3nt: TGTGCCAGCAGTGACGAGGGCTCTGGGGCCAACGTCCTGACTTTC
j_gene: TRBJ2-6
v_gene: TRBV2
d_gene: -
abundance: -

CDR3aa: CATLSGTTGTQYF
CDR3nt: TGTGCCACCCTTAGCGGGACCACGGGGACGCAGTATTTT
j_gene: TRBJ2-3
v_gene: TRBV15
d_gene: TRBD2
abundance: -

CDR3aa: CASSLDRGSYEQYF
CDR3nt: TGTGCCAGCAGCCTGGACAGGGGCTCCTACGAGCAGTACTTC
j_gene: TRBJ2-7
v_gene: TRBV27
d_gene: TRBD1
abundance: -

CDR3aa: CASSPHNSGYTF
CDR3nt: TGTGCCAGCAGCCCACATAACAGTGGCTACACCTTC
j_gene: TRBJ1-2
v_gene: TRBV5-4
d_gene: -
abundance: -

CDR3aa: CASSYGTVDEKLFF
CDR3nt: TGCGCCAGCAGCTACGGGACAGTTGATGAAAAACTGTTTTTT
j_gene: TRBJ1-4
v_gene: TRBV5-1
d_gene: TRBD1
abundance: -

CDR3aa: CAWSVELVFTEAFF
CDR3nt: TGTGCCTGGAGTGTCGAACTCGTTTTCACTGAAGCTTTCTTT
j_gene: TRBJ1-1
v_gene: TRBV30
d_gene: -
abundance: -

CDR3aa: CASSEVQSQGPQHF
CDR3nt: TGCGCCAGCAGTGAAGTTCAGAGCCAAGGGCCCCAGCATTTT
j_gene: TRBJ1-5
v_gene: TRBV10-2
d_gene: -
abundance: once

CDR3aa: CASSLTVPTNYGYTF
CDR3nt: TGCGCCAGCAGCTTGACAGTTCCCACTAACTATGGCTACACCTTC
j_gene: TRBJ1-2
v_gene: TRBV5-1
d_gene: -
abundance: -

CDR3aa: CASSQDLGTGRSGSYEQYF
CDR3nt: TGTGCCAGCAGCCAAGATTTGGGGACAGGCCGGAGCGGCTCCTACGAGCAGTACTTC
j_gene: TRBJ2-7
v_gene: TRBV4-2
d_gene: TRBD1
abundance: -

CDR3aa: CASRVGAANTGELFF
CDR3nt: TGTGCCAGCAGAGTAGGGGCTGCGAACACCGGGGAGCTGTTTTTT
j_gene: TRBJ2-2
v_gene: TRBV6-1
d_gene: -
abundance: -

CDR3aa: CATSRSPGTLNTEAFF
CDR3nt: TGTGCCACCAGTCGCTCACCTGGGACTCTGAACACTGAAGCTTTCTTT
j_gene: TRBJ1-1
v_gene: TRBV15
d_gene: -
abundance: -

CDR3aa: CASSPQAGYGYTF
CDR3nt: TGTGCCAGCAGCCCCCAGGCCGGCTATGGCTACACCTTC
j_gene: TRBJ1-2
v_gene: TRBV7-3
d_gene: -
abundance: -

CDR3aa: CAWGTGGGGANVLTF
CDR3nt: TGTGCCTGGGGGACAGGGGGAGGTGGGGCCAACGTCCTGACTTTC
j_gene: TRBJ2-6
v_gene: TRBV30
d_gene: TRBD1
abundance: -

CDR3aa: CASSSTSNPTDTQYF
CDR3nt: TGTGCCAGCAGCTCAACTAGCAATCCCACAGATACGCAGTATTTT
j_gene: TRBJ2-3
v_gene: TRBV7-8
d_gene: -
abundance: few

CDR3aa: CASSQGARIEAFF
CDR3nt: TGTGCCAGCAGCCAGGGGGCAAGAATTGAAGCTTTCTTT
j_gene: TRBJ1-1
v_gene: TRBV7-2
d_gene: TRBD1
abundance: -

CDR3aa: CASSPRGGTGIRSGANVLTF
CDR3nt: TGCGCCAGCAGCCCACGTGGCGGGACAGGGATCCGATCTGGGGCCAACGTCCTGACTTTC
j_gene: TRBJ2-6
v_gene: TRBV5-1
d_gene: TRBD1
abundance: -